This T cell receptor (beta chain) was observed in a study of radiation and T cells in renal cell carcinoma. Study background: Nephrectomy followed 15 Gy stereotactic body radiation by 4 weeks. General observations from the study: Baseline intratumoral clonotype presence is unknown without pretreatment biopsies. Top tumor clonotypes rose in blood 2 weeks post-radiation, then contracted.

This CDR3 is built from 14 residues. The V gene end was trimmed by 3 bases and the J gene end by 4 bases; junction bases not matched to a gene: 2. Germline CDR1 reads MNHEY; CDR2 reads SMNVEV (reference sequence). Measured with immunoSEQ multiplex PCR; TCRdb has only the in-frame clones, and not every one. This table holds some 100,000 clones, 65% to 85% found once. Turning to this clone: Its antigen is as yet unknown.

As for time point: baseline pretreatment blood. Indicated treatment: 15 Gy SBRT to primary tumor, nephrectomy 4 weeks later. The chain has TRBV27 and TRBJ1-4; 7 nucleotides match TRBD1. This clonotype originated in a man aged 55 to 70 with renal cell carcinoma. This material consisted of blood, taken from a patient whose treatment included radiotherapy and nephrectomy. CDR3 DNA: TGTGCCAGCAGTTTGGGACAGTATAATGAAAAACTGTTTTTT. Its protein product is CASSLGQYNEKLFF.